The 27 T cell receptor beta chains given below trace back to one sample, sequenced in a study of identical twins. TCRdb re-called the 5' RACE reads through MiXCR, storing one row per CDR3 protein. Of hundreds of thousands of distinct CDR3 sequences in the sample, over 20% are singletons; the top ten hold 4% to 5.5%. These data also featured in a second study, about T cells expressing NK-cell markers.

Sequencing was performed on PBMCs. The receptors derive from a woman between 18 and 30 years old in good health.

Details on this clonotype: A read error is possible here, since a much larger clone lies one base away. This rearrangement joins TRBV12-3 or TRBV12-4 to TRBJ1-1, with D hard to call. The CDR3 runs 13 residues. V gave up 2 bases and J gave up 4 bases, with 8 bases separating them. CDR3 sequence reads: CASSLLGSTEAFF. The CDR3 coding sequence is TGTGCCAGCAGTTTATTGGGGAGCACTGAAGCTTTCTTT.

This clonotype was counted only a few times. V and J are TRBV12-3 or TRBV12-4 and TRBJ2-3, with D maybe TRBD1 (6 bases). The V gene lost 0 bases and the J gene lost 1 base, with 11 bases spanning the gap. The CDR3 is 16 residues long. The CDR3, as DNA: TGTGCCAGCAGTTTAGCGCGTCACAGGGGCACAGATACGCAGTATTTT. Amino acid sequence: CASSLARHRGTDTQYF.

The chain links TRBV9 to TRBJ2-3; D is undetermined. Looked up from germline, CDR1 is SGDLS and CDR2 is YYNGEE. The V end lost 2 bases, the J end lost 2 bases, and 3 bases lay between the germline ends. The CDR3 covers 12 residues. The CDR3 sequence: CASSVPTDTQYF. The CDR3 DNA is TGTGCCAGCAGCGTCCCCACAGATACGCAGTATTTT. Supplemented by reference TRBV9 and TRBJ2-3, the full variable domain reads DSGVTQTPKHLITATGQRVTLRCSPRSGDLSVYWYQQSLDQGLQFLIQYYNGEERAKGNILERFSAQQFPDLHSELNLSSLELGDSALYFCASSVPTDTQYFGPGTRLTVL.

This clonotype was detected a few times. V is TRBV5-1 and J is TRBJ2-1; D gene unclear. With 4 bases removed from V and 0 bases from J, the gap between germline ends came to 8 bases. This CDR3 is 14 amino acids long. Germline V lookup: CDR1 SGHRS, CDR2 YFSETQ. This chain's CDR3 is CASSPLASYNEQFF. In DNA, the CDR3 is TGCGCCAGCAGCCCCCTTGCCTCCTACAATGAGCAGTTCTTC.

This clonotype has at least ten counts. V usage is TRBV6-1 and J usage is TRBJ2-1; TRBD2 aligns across 10 bases. This CDR3 has 15 amino acids. The ends lost 4 bases at V and 6 bases at J; junction bases unmatched: 6. CDR1 is MNHNS and CDR2 is SASEGT in the germline V gene. The CDR3 region has the DNA TGTGCCAGCAGTGTCGGAGCGGGAGGGCCCAATGAGCAGTTCTTC. Residues: CASSVGAGGPNEQFF.

The V call is TRBV29-1, the J call TRBJ2-5; 8 bases align to TRBD1. V shed 5 bases, J shed 7 bases, and the junction held 12 bases outside the gene matches. The CDR3 has 14 residues. Germline-derived CDR1 and CDR2 are SQVTM and ANQGSEA. CDR3 nucleotides: TGCAGCGTTAGGAGCCAGGGGGCATTACTGACCCAGTACTTC. It codes for CSVRSQGALLTQYF.

This clonotype has more than one count but fewer than ten. The V gene is TRBV20-1, the J gene TRBJ1-2, with a weak D call TRBD1 (5 bases). From germline, CDR1 is DFQATT and CDR2 SNEGSKA (reference sequence). The CDR3 totals 15 residues. The V end lost 6 bases, the J end lost 0 bases, and 17 bases lay between the germline ends. This chain's CDR3 is CSAPGGDQANYGYTF. The CDR3 bases are TGCAGTGCCCCGGGGGGGGATCAAGCTAACTATGGCTACACCTTC.

This clonotype was detected only a few times. This chain links TRBV9 with TRBJ1-6, with a possible D match to TRBD1 (6 bases). The germline gives CDR1 SGDLS, CDR2 YYNGEE. The CDR3 contains 16 residues. The ends were cut back, 0 bases at V and 5 bases at J, with 12 bases in the middle. This CDR3 is CASSVASQGHNSPLHF. The CDR3 DNA follows: TGTGCCAGCAGCGTAGCCTCACAGGGCCATAATTCACCCCTCCACTTT.

This clonotype was seen a few times. The CDR3 region has the DNA TGCAGTGCTAGAGGGGGTGGCGCTGAGCAGTTCTTC. This codes for CSARGGGAEQFF. The chain has TRBV20-1 and TRBJ2-1, with no clear D. Trimming stripped 1 base from V and 9 bases from J, with 10 bases between. This CDR3 spans 12 amino acids. Germline values: CDR1 DFQATT, CDR2 SNEGSKA (reference sequence).

Many counts were recorded for this clonotype. The rearrangement joins TRBV20-1 to TRBJ1-1; 7 bases agree with TRBD1. The V segment lost 1 base and the J segment 0 bases; nucleotides outside the gene matches: 5. The CDR3 has 15 amino acids. Looked up from germline, CDR1 is DFQATT and CDR2 is SNEGSKA (reference sequence). The CDR3 nucleotides are TGCAGTGCTAGAGGGAAGGGGGCCGTGAACACTGAAGCTTTCTTT. It encodes CSARGKGAVNTEAFF.

This clonotype was counted only a few times. The chain links TRBV3-1 to TRBJ1-2; a possible D gene is TRBD1 (5 bases). V lost 4 bases to trimming and J lost 4 bases, with 13 bases between them. There are 14 residues in the CDR3. CDR1 and CDR2 from the germline V gene are LGHDT and YNNKEL (reference sequence). The CDR3 DNA reads TGTGCCAGCAGCCGGGACGGTGAGACCTATGGCTACACCTTC. Its translation: CASSRDGETYGYTF.

This clonotype was found many times. This rearrangement joins TRBV4-2 to TRBJ2-3; the match to TRBD2 covers 9 bases. V trimming: 0 bases; J trimming: 3 bases; junction bases outside the gene matches: 4. This CDR3 has 16 residues. Germline V lookup: CDR1 LGHNA, CDR2 YNFKEQ. The CDR3 nucleotides read TGTGCCAGCAGCCAAGACCCGCGGGGGGGGACAGATACGCAGTATTTT. Its translation is CASSQDPRGGTDTQYF.

This clonotype has at least ten counts. The chain carries TRBV6-1 and TRBJ2-3; TRBD1 matches at 7 bases. The junction had 11 bases not matched to a gene; V was cut back by 6 bases and J by 2 bases. The CDR3 spans 16 residues. CDR1 and CDR2 (germline): MNHNS, SASEGT. Here the CDR3 DNA reads TGTGCCAGCAGCCTTACCGGGACAGCCTACACAGATACGCAGTATTTT. Amino acids: CASSLTGTAYTDTQYF.

The chain joins TRBV5-1 to TRBJ2-7; possibly TRBD2 for D (6 bases). The CDR3 loop spans 15 amino acids. V was shortened by 3 bases and J by 2 bases, with 15 bases between the two germline ends. Germline CDR1 is SGHRS and CDR2 is YFSETQ. DNA for the CDR3: TGCGCCAGCAGCTCAGCCCTAGCGCCAACCTACGAGCAGTACTTC. Its protein is CASSSALAPTYEQYF.

This clonotype was counted only a few times. The J gene is TRBJ1-5, the V gene TRBV20-1; D remains ambiguous. Germline values: CDR1 DFQATT, CDR2 SNEGSKA (reference sequence). CDR3 length: 14 residues. The V and J ends lost 5 bases and 7 bases respectively, with 18 bases between them. The CDR3 bases are TGCAGTGCTGCTGAGGGTAGTTGGGAACAGCCCCAGCATTTT. This sequence encodes CSAAEGSWEQPQHF.

This sequence joins TRBV4-3 and TRBJ2-7; TRBD2 matches 9 bases. The CDR3 runs 17 residues. CDR1 LGHNA and CDR2 YSLEER come from the germline V gene. J lost 2 bases, V lost 6 bases, and 14 bases had no gene match. The CDR3 spells CASSPILSGSTPYEQYF. The CDR3 DNA sequence: TGCGCCAGCAGTCCCATACTTAGCGGGAGTACCCCCTACGAGCAGTACTTC.

This clonotype was counted only a few times. The chain employs TRBV5-1 and TRBJ2-1; TRBD2 is a possible D gene (6 bases). Per germline, CDR1 SGHRS and CDR2 YFSETQ. V was cut by 4 bases and J by 5 bases, with 19 bases left in between. The CDR3 runs to 16 residues. The CDR3 here is CASSDPRTTTDNEQFF. CDR3 bases: TGCGCCAGCAGCGATCCCCGGACTACGACCGACAATGAGCAGTTCTTC.

The CDR3 bases are TGTGCCAGCAGTTACCGGGGCGCTAGCACAGATACGCAGTATTTT. Translated, it gives CASSYRGASTDTQYF. This sequence joins TRBV6-5 and TRBJ2-3; D may match TRBD1 or TRBD2 (5 bases each). The CDR3 spans 15 residues. CDR1 is MNHEY, CDR2 SVGAGI, per germline. Trimming took off 2 bases at V and 0 bases at J, with 9 bases between the two ends.

The chain is built from TRBV20-1 and TRBJ2-1; TRBD2 matches at 11 bases. The germline gives CDR1 DFQATT, CDR2 SNEGSKA (reference sequence). The CDR3 has 13 residues. The CDR3, as DNA: TGCAGCGGGGTAGCGGGAGGGGTCAATGAGCAGTTCTTC. Its protein product is CSGVAGGVNEQFF.

The table lists this clonotype with a few counts. The chain recombines TRBV5-1 with TRBJ1-5, with a weak D call TRBD1 (5 bases). Germline loops: CDR1 SGHRS, CDR2 YFSETQ. V shed 2 bases and J shed 5 bases, with 11 bases lying between them. The length of the CDR3 is 14 residues. CDR3 residues: CASSLGQSDQPQHF. In DNA form, the CDR3 reads TGCGCCAGCAGCTTAGGACAATCCGATCAGCCCCAGCATTTT.

The chain has TRBV5-5 and TRBJ2-3; D is unclear. V lost 3 bases, J lost 1 base, and 9 bases lay in between. This CDR3 comprises 14 residues. CDR1 and CDR2 (germline): SGHKS, YYEKEE (reference sequence). Here the CDR3 reads CASSWEKGTDTQYF. In DNA, the CDR3 is TGTGCCAGCAGCTGGGAAAAGGGCACAGATACGCAGTATTTT.

This clonotype appeared a few times. V gene TRBV30 combines with J gene TRBJ1-1; D call uncertain. Germline loops: CDR1 GTSNPN, CDR2 SVGIG (reference sequence). Between the trimmed V and J ends, which lost 0 bases and 8 bases, there was a span of 10 bases. The CDR3 runs to 12 residues. CDR3: CAWSVPKPEAFF. The CDR3, as DNA: TGTGCCTGGAGTGTACCGAAACCCGAAGCTTTCTTT. Full variable domain (outside the CDR3, taken from reference TRBV30 and TRBJ1-1): SQTIHQWPATLVQPVGSPLSLECTVEGTSNPNLYWYRQAAGRGLQLLFYSVGIGQISSEVPQNLSASRPQDRQFILSSKKLLLSDSGFYLCAWSVPKPEAFFGQGTRLTVV.

The chain couples TRBV18 to TRBJ2-3; D is undetermined. Trimming shortened V by 3 bases and J by 0 bases, and 7 bases separated the two germline ends. Germline-derived CDR1 and CDR2 are KGHSH and LQKENI. The CDR3 extends over 14 amino acids. The CDR3 nucleotides are TGTGCCAGCTCACCTCTTGCTAGCACAGATACGCAGTATTTT. It encodes CASSPLASTDTQYF.

A few counts support this clonotype. The CDR3 DNA reads TGTGCCATCAGCTCCTCAGGGGTACAAGAGACCCAGTACTTC. This gives the protein CAISSSGVQETQYF. The chain employs TRBV10-3 and TRBJ2-5, with D perhaps TRBD1 (6 bases). Germline-derived CDR1 and CDR2 are ENHRY and SYGVKD. With 6 bases removed from V and 2 bases from J, the gap between germline ends came to 13 bases. The CDR3 sequence is 14 residues long.

The genes are TRBV4-3 and TRBJ2-3; D is uncertain. CDR1 is LGHNA, CDR2 YSLEER, per germline. V was shortened by 1 base and J by 6 bases, with 11 bases between the two germline ends. The CDR3 totals 14 residues. CDR3 sequence (DNA): TGCGCCAGCAGCCAAGTGGGCGCGAGGGATACGCAGTATTTT. It encodes CASSQVGARDTQYF.

The rearrangement joins TRBV7-2 to TRBJ2-3; 8 bases align to TRBD2. Trimming cost V 5 bases and J 4 bases; bases outside gene matches: 11. The CDR3 totals 16 residues. In germline, CDR1 is SGHTA, CDR2 FQGNSA. CDR3 DNA: TGTGCCAGCAGCCCCCGGAGAAGCGGGAGTCCAGATACGCAGTATTTT. The encoded protein is CASSPRRSGSPDTQYF.

This sequence joins TRBV20-1 and TRBJ2-7, with a weak D call TRBD2 (5 bases). V was shortened by 0 bases and J by 3 bases, with 18 bases between the two germline ends. Germline-derived CDR1 and CDR2 are DFQATT and SNEGSKA (reference sequence). This CDR3 contains 16 residues. CDR3 loop: CSARDLDRLASYEQYF. The CDR3 DNA reads TGCAGTGCTAGAGATCTAGATCGGCTAGCAAGCTACGAGCAGTACTTC.